A selection of T cell receptor beta chains follows, all from one sample in a study of beta chain features in type 1 diabetes. The assay was immunoSEQ multiplex PCR, and TCRdb's table has in-frame clones only and misses some. This table has about 900,000 clones, around a sixth appearing once. Material for sequencing was naive CD4+ T cells from blood. The receptors shown here come from a young woman in good health. Each CDR3 is given with its conserved first and last residue. A D gene is named only where the DNA matches it firmly. Where a row states a size, it is once, few, many or the class of an expanded clone; other rows omit it.

V gene	D gene	clone size	J gene	CDR3 protein	CDR3 DNA
TRBV4-3	NA	NA	TRBJ2-2	CASSQDAGNANTGELFF	TGCGCCAGCAGCCAAGACGCCGGGAACGCGAACACCGGGGAGCTGTTTTTT
TRBV7-2	NA	few	TRBJ2-1	CASSAREAGGSYNEQFF	TGTGCCAGCAGCGCTAGGGAGGCGGGCGGTTCCTACAATGAGCAGTTCTTC
TRBV10-3	TRBD2	NA	TRBJ2-3	CAIRPGTSGTDTQYF	TGTGCCATCAGGCCCGGGACTAGCGGAACAGATACGCAGTATTTT
TRBV4-3	TRBD1	NA	TRBJ1-1	CASSQEDRPTTEAFF	TGCGCCAGCAGCCAAGAGGACAGGCCGACCACTGAAGCTTTCTTT
TRBV28	NA	NA	TRBJ1-1	CASTAGFVRTEAFF	TGTGCCAGCACGGCAGGGTTTGTTAGAACTGAAGCTTTCTTT
TRBV28	TRBD1	NA	TRBJ1-1	CASSEQGYTEAFF	TGTGCCAGCAGCGAACAGGGGTACACTGAAGCTTTCTTT
TRBV6-5	TRBD2	few	TRBJ2-3	CASSPTSGQDTQYF	TGTGCCAGCAGCCCGACTAGCGGGCAAGATACGCAGTATTTT
TRBV4-3	NA	NA	TRBJ2-3	CASSPSSTDTQYF	TGCGCCAGCAGCCCGAGTAGCACAGATACGCAGTATTTT
TRBV2	NA	NA	TRBJ2-4	CASSEASGGNIQYF	TGTGCCAGCAGTGAAGCCTCAGGGGGGAACATTCAGTACTTC
TRBV19	TRBD2	few	TRBJ2-1	CASSLTSGRQSSYNEQFF	TGTGCCAGTAGCCTGACTAGCGGGAGGCAAAGCTCCTACAATGAGCAGTTCTTC
TRBV18	NA	NA	TRBJ2-2	CASSSQDSMDTGELFF	TGTGCCAGCTCATCCCAGGACAGTATGGACACCGGGGAGCTGTTTTTT
TRBV28	TRBD2	NA	TRBJ2-1	CASSVSSGGYNEQFF	TGTGCCAGCAGCGTCTCTAGCGGAGGTTACAATGAGCAGTTCTTC
TRBV20-1	NA	NA	TRBJ2-7	CSAWRGEQYF	TGCAGTGCTTGGCGGGGCGAGCAGTACTTC
TRBV7-2	NA	few	TRBJ1-2	CASSLSPQVYGYTF	TGTGCCAGCAGCTTATCCCCACAAGTCTATGGCTACACCTTC
TRBV2	NA	NA	TRBJ1-5	CASSQGSNQPQHF	TGTGCCAGCAGCCAGGGTAGCAATCAGCCCCAGCATTTT
TRBV9	NA	NA	TRBJ2-3	CASSVVGGFTDTQYF	TGTGCCAGCAGCGTAGTCGGCGGGTTCACAGATACGCAGTATTTT
TRBV7-8	NA	few	TRBJ2-2	CASSLGWAGDTGELFF	TGTGCCAGCAGCTTAGGCTGGGCAGGGGATACCGGGGAGCTGTTTTTT
TRBV7-2	NA	few	TRBJ2-1	CASSPPQRIEQFF	TGTGCCAGCAGCCCCCCTCAGCGCATTGAGCAGTTCTTC
TRBV7-2	NA	few	TRBJ2-7	CASSLKGAYEQYF	TGTGCCAGCAGCTTAAAGGGGGCCTACGAGCAGTACTTC
TRBV7-9	NA	NA	TRBJ2-5	CASSQEGTFSQTQYF	TGCGCCAGCAGCCAGGAGGGGACGTTTTCGCAGACCCAGTACTTC
TRBV7-3	NA	few	TRBJ2-7	CASSSKGLTYEQYF	TGTGCCAGCAGCTCCAAAGGGCTAACCTACGAGCAGTACTTC
TRBV27	TRBD1	few	TRBJ1-1	CASSATGGFTEAFF	TGTGCCAGCAGTGCGACAGGGGGCTTCACTGAAGCTTTCTTT
TRBV28	NA	few	TRBJ1-5	CAGGGGYLPQHF	TGTGCCGGTGGGGGTGGGTACCTGCCCCAGCATTTT
TRBV7-9	NA	few	TRBJ1-1	CASSLQESSREAFF	TGTGCCAGCAGCTTACAGGAAAGTAGTAGGGAAGCTTTCTTT
TRBV4-3	NA	NA	TRBJ1-2	CARIYGYTF	TGCGCCAGGATCTATGGCTACACCTTC
TRBV4-3	TRBD1	NA	TRBJ2-3	CASSRDRPTDTQYF	TGCGCCAGCAGTCGGGACAGACCCACAGATACGCAGTATTTT
TRBV13	TRBD2	NA	TRBJ2-7	CASSSGTSGRYEQYF	TGTGCCAGCAGCTCAGGGACTAGCGGGAGGTACGAGCAGTACTTC
TRBV29-1	NA	few	TRBJ2-1	CSVGGGVDRPIYNEQFF	TGCAGCGTTGGGGGGGGCGTGGACAGACCTATCTACAATGAGCAGTTCTTC
TRBV18	TRBD2	NA	TRBJ2-1	CASSPASGRAGYNEQFF	TGTGCCAGCTCACCCGCTAGCGGGAGGGCTGGCTACAATGAGCAGTTCTTC
TRBV5-1	NA	few	TRBJ1-5	CASSLNAGGQPQHF	TGCGCCAGCAGCTTGAATGCGGGGGGTCAGCCCCAGCATTTT
TRBV19	NA	few	TRBJ2-1	CASSSGLYNPYNEQFF	TGTGCCAGTAGTAGTGGACTATATAATCCCTACAATGAGCAGTTCTTC
TRBV9	NA	NA	TRBJ2-3	CASSGAGGHSTDTQYF	TGTGCCAGCAGCGGGGCAGGGGGGCATAGCACAGATACGCAGTATTTT
TRBV4-2	NA	NA	TRBJ2-5	CASSQDPRSETQYF	TGTGCCAGCAGCCAAGACCCTAGATCAGAGACCCAGTACTTC
TRBV28	NA	NA	TRBJ2-7	CASSLGFSEQYF	TGTGCCAGCAGTCTAGGGTTCTCCGAGCAGTACTTC
TRBV18	NA	few	TRBJ2-1	CASRLVGPDPGNEQFF	TGTGCCAGCCGACTGGTGGGACCGGACCCGGGGAATGAGCAGTTCTTC
TRBV7-2	TRBD2	NA	TRBJ2-5	CASSTGLAGWGETQYF	TGTGCCAGCAGCACGGGACTAGCGGGATGGGGGGAGACCCAGTACTTC
TRBV5-4	NA	NA	TRBJ1-1	CASSFGQNTEAFF	TGTGCCAGCAGCTTCGGACAAAACACTGAAGCTTTCTTT
TRBV4-3	NA	few	TRBJ1-1	CASSLRWGQSTEAFF	TGCGCCAGCAGCCTGCGATGGGGGCAGAGCACTGAAGCTTTCTTT
TRBV18	NA	few	TRBJ2-5	CASSLREREETQYF	TGTGCCAGCTCACTAAGGGAGCGGGAAGAGACCCAGTACTTC
TRBV6-5	TRBD2	once	TRBJ2-1	CASSGLAGTYNEQFF	TGTGCCAGCAGTGGGCTAGCGGGGACTTACAATGAGCAGTTCTTC
TRBV5-1	TRBD2	NA	TRBJ2-1	CASSLVTSGRNEQFF	TGCGCCAGCAGCTTGGTGACTAGCGGGAGGAATGAGCAGTTCTTC
TRBV6-5	TRBD2	NA	TRBJ2-7	CASSYSAGAREQYF	TGTGCCAGCAGTTACAGTGCGGGAGCAAGGGAGCAGTACTTC
TRBV18	NA	NA	TRBJ2-1	CASSPRGSNPTYNEQFF	TGTGCCAGCTCACCGCGAGGGTCGAACCCCACCTACAATGAGCAGTTCTTC
TRBV6-6	NA	few	TRBJ2-7	CASSSSQGWEQYF	TGTGCCAGCAGCTCCAGTCAGGGGTGGGAGCAGTACTTC
TRBV5-1	NA	many	TRBJ1-1	CASSLQGNTEAFF	TGCGCCAGCAGCTTGCAGGGGAACACTGAAGCTTTCTTT
TRBV29-1	NA	few	TRBJ2-1	CSVVGGANEQFF	TGCAGCGTTGTGGGGGGCGCCAATGAGCAGTTCTTC
TRBV4-2	TRBD1	NA	TRBJ1-2	CASSQGASGQASNYGYTF	TGTGCCAGCAGCCAAGGAGCCTCGGGACAGGCTTCTAACTATGGCTACACCTTC
TRBV6-9	TRBD1	NA	TRBJ1-5	CASSYFTGGCQPQHF	TGTGCCAGCAGTTATTTCACAGGGGGCTGTCAGCCCCAGCATTTT
TRBV9	NA	few	TRBJ2-2	CASSVGVVTGGELFF	TGTGCCAGCAGCGTAGGGGTAGTCACTGGCGGGGAGCTGTTTTTT
TRBV27	TRBD2	NA	TRBJ2-7	CASSLKTSGRAYEQYF	TGTGCCAGCAGTTTAAAGACTAGCGGGAGGGCCTACGAGCAGTACTTC
TRBV27	NA	once	TRBJ2-5	CASSTSFWCCRGTQYF	TGTGCCAGCAGTACCTCGTTTTGGTGTTGCCGGGGGACCCAGTACTTC
TRBV11-2	TRBD1	NA	TRBJ2-7	CASSSGRGPASYEQYF	TGTGCCAGCAGCTCAGGAAGGGGGCCAGCTTCCTACGAGCAGTACTTC
TRBV11-2	NA	once	TRBJ2-7	CASSLHNEQYF	TGTGCCAGCAGCTTGCACAACGAGCAGTACTTC